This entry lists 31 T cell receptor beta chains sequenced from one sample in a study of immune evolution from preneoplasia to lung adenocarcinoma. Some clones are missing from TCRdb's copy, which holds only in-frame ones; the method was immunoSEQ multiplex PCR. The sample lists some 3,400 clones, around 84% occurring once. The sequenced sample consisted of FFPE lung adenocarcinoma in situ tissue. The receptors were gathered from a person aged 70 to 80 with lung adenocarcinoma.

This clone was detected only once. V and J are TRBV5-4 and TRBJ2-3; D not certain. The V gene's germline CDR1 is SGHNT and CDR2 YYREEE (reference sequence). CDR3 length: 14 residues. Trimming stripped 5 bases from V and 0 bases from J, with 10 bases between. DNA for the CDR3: TGTGCCAGCAGTTGGAGCGACAGCACAGATACGCAGTATTTT. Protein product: CASSWSDSTDTQYF.

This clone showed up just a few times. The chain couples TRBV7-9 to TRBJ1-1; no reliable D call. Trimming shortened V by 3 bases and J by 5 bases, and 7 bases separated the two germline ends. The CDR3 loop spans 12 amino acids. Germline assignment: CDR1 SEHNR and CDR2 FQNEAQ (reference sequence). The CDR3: CASSLSGTEAFF. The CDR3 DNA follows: TGTGCCAGCAGCTTGAGCGGGACTGAAGCTTTCTTT.

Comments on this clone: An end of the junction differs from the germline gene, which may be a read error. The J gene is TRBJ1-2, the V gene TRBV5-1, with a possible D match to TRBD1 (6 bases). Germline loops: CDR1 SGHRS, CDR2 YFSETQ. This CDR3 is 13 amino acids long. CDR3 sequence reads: CASSSGTTSRYTF. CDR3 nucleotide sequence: TGCGCCAGCAGCTCCGGGACAACGTCGCGCTATACCTTC.

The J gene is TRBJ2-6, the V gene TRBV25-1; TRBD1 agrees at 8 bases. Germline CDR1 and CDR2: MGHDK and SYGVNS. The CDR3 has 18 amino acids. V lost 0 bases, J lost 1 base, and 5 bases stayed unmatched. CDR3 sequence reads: CASSEYDRGGSGANVLTF. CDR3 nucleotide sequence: TGTGCCAGCAGTGAATATGACAGGGGAGGATCTGGGGCCAACGTCCTGACTTTC.

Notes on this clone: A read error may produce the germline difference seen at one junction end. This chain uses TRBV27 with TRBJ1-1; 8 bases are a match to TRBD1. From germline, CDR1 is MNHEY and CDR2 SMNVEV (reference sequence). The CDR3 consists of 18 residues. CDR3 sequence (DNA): TGTGCCAGTAGTTTAAGGGGGCGGGGCAGGGGGCATGACACTGAAGCTTTCTTT. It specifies CASSLRGRGRGHDTEAFF.

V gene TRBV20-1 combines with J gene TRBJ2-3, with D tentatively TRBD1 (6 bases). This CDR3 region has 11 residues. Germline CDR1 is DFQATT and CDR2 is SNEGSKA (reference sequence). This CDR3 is CSLNRGDTQYF. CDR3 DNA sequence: TGCAGCCTCAATAGGGGGGATACGCAGTATTTT.

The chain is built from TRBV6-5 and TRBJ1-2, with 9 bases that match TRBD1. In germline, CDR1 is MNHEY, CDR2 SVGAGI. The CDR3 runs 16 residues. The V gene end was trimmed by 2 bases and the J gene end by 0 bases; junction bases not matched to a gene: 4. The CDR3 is CASSYRGQGANYGYTF. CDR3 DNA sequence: TGTGCCAGCAGTTACAGGGGACAGGGAGCTAACTATGGCTACACCTTC.

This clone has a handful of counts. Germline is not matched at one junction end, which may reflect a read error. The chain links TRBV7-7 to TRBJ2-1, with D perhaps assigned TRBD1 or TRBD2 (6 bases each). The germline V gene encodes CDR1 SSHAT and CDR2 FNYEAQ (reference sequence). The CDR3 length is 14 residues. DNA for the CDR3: TGTGCTAGCAGCTTAGGGGGACTCTACAATGAGCAGTTCTTC. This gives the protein CASSLGGLYNEQFF.

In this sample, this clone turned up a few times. This chain's CDR3 is CASRPGLLPTYEQYF. The CDR3 nucleotides are TGCGCCAGCAGGCCGGGACTCCTACCAACCTACGAGCAGTACTTC. V and J are TRBV23-1 and TRBJ2-7, with D possibly being TRBD2 (6 bases). TRBV23-1 is an open reading frame whose function is uncertain. V lost 6 bases and J 2 bases, leaving 17 bases between the germline ends. This CDR3 has 15 residues.

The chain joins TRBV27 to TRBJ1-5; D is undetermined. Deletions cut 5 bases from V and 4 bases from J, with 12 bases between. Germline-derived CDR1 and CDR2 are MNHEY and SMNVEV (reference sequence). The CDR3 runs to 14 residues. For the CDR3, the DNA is TGTGCCAGCAGTAGGCGGTATAGTAATCAGCCCCAGCATTTT. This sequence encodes CASSRRYSNQPQHF.

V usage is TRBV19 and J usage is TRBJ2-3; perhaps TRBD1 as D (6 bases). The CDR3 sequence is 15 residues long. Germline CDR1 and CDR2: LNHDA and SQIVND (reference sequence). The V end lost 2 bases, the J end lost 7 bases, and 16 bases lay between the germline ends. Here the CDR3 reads CASSIPGQEWNTQYF. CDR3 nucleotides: TGTGCCAGTAGTATACCGGGACAAGAATGGAATACGCAGTATTTT. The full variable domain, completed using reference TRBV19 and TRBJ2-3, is DGGITQSPKYLFRKEGQNVTLSCEQNLNHDAMYWYRQDPGQGLRLIYYSQIVNDFQKGDIAEGYSVSREKKESFPLTVTSAQKNPTAFYLCASSIPGQEWNTQYFGPGTRLTVL.

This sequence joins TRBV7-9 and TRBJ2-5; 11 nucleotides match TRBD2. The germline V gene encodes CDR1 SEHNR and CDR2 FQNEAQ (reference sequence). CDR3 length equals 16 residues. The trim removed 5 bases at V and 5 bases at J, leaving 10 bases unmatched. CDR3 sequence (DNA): TGTGCCAGCAGCCCTGTTAGCGGGAGGGCCATGGAGACCCAGTACTTC. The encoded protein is CASSPVSGRAMETQYF.

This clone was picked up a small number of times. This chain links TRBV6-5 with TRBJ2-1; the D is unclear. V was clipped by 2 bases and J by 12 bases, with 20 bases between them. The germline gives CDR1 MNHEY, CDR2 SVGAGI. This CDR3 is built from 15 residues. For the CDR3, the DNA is TGTGCCAGCAGTTACAATTCGCCAGACCCGGATTGGCAGTTCTTC. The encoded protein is CASSYNSPDPDWQFF.

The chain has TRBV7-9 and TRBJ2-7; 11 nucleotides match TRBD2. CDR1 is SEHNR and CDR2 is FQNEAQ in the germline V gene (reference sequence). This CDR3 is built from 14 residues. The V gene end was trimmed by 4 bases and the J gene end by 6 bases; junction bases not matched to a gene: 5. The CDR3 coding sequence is TGTGCCAGCAGCTCACTAGCGGGAGCGTCCGAGCAGTACTTC. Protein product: CASSSLAGASEQYF. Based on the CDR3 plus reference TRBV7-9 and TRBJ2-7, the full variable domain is DTGVSQNPRHKITKRGQNVTFRCDPISEHNRLYWYRQTLGQGPEFLTYFQNEAQLEKSRLLSDRFSAERPKGSFSTLEIQRTEQGDSAMYLCASSSLAGASEQYFGPGTRLTVT.

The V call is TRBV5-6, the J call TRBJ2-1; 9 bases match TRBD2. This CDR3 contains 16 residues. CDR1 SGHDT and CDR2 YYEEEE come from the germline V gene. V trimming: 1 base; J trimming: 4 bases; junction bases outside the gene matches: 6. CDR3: CASSLKDAGGYNEQFF. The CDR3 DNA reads TGTGCCAGCAGCTTGAAGGACGCGGGAGGGTACAATGAGCAGTTCTTC.

The CDR3 DNA sequence: TGCGCCAGCAGCTTGGCCAAGACCGCCGGGGTTCATGAAAAACTGTTTTTT. Translating it yields CASSLAKTAGVHEKLFF. The chain has TRBV5-1 and TRBJ1-4; D is unclear. Per germline, CDR1 SGHRS and CDR2 YFSETQ. The CDR3 is 17 residues long. Trimming stripped 0 bases from V and 6 bases from J, with 18 bases between.

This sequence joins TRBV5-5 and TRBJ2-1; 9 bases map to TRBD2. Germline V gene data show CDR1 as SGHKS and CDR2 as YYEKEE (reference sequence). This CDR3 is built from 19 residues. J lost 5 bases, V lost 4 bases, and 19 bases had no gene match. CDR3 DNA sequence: TGTGCCAGCAGCGCCTCTTTCAGACCTAGCGGGACATCAAACAATGAGCAGTTCTTC. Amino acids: CASSASFRPSGTSNNEQFF.

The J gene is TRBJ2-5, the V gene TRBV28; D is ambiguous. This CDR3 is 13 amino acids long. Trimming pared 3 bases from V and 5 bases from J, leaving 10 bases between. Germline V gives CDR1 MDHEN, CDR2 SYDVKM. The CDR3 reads CASSFQVRETQYF. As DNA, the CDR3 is TGTGCCAGCAGTTTTCAGGTCAGGGAGACCCAGTACTTC.

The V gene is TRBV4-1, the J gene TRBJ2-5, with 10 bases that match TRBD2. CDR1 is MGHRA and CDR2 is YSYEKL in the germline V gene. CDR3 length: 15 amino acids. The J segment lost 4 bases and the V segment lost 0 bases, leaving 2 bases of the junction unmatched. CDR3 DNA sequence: TGCGCCAGCAGCCAAGAAGCGGGAGGGGCAGAGACCCAGTACTTC. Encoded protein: CASSQEAGGAETQYF.

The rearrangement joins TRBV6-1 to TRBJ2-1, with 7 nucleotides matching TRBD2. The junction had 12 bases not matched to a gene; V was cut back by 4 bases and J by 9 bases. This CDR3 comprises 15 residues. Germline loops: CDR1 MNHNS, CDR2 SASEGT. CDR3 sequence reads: CASSGDYSPSGEQFF. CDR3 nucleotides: TGTGCCAGCAGTGGGGACTATTCGCCGAGTGGTGAGCAGTTCTTC.

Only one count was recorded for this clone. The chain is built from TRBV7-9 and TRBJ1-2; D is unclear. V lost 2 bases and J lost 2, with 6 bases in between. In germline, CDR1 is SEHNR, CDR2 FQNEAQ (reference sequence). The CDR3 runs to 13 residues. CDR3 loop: CASSLPGNYGYTF. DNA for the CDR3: TGTGCCAGCAGCTTACCCGGAAACTATGGCTACACCTTC.

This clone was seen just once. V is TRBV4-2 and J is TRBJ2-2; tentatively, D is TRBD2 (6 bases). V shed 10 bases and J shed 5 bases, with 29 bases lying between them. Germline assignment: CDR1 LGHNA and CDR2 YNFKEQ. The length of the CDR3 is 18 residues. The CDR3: CATKHFRAGLEETGELFF. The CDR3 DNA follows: TGTGCCACTAAACATTTCCGGGCGGGGCTAGAAGAGACCGGGGAGCTGTTTTTT.

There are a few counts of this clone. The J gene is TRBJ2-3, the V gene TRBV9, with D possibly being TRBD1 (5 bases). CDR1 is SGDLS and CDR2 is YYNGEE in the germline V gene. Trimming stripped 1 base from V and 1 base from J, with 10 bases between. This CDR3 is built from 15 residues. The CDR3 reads CASSVLGAGTDTQYF. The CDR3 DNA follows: TGTGCCAGCAGCGTATTAGGGGCGGGCACAGATACGCAGTATTTT.

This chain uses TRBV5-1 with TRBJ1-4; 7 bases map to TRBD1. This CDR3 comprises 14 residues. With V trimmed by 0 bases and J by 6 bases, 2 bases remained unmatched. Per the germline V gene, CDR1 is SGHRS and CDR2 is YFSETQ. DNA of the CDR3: TGCGCCAGCAGCTTGGGAGGGGGCGATGAAAAACTGTTTTTT. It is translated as CASSLGGGDEKLFF.

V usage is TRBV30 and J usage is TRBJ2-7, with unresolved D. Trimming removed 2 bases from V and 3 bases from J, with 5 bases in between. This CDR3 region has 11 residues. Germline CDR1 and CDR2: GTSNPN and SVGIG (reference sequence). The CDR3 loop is CAWSSRYEQYF. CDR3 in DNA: TGTGCCTGGAGTTCCCGCTACGAGCAGTACTTC.

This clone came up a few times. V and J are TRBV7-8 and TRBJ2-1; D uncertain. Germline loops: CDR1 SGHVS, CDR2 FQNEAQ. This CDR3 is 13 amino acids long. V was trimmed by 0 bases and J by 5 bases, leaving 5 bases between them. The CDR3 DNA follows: TGTGCCAGCAGCTTAGCGCAGGACAATGAGCAGTTCTTC. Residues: CASSLAQDNEQFF.

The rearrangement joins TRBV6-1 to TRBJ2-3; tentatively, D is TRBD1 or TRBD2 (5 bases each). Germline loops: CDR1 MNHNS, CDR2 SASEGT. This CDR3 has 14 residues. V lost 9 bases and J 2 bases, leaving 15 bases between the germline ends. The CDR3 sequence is CASDSGGNTDTQYF. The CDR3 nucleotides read TGTGCCAGTGACAGTGGAGGAAACACAGATACGCAGTATTTT.

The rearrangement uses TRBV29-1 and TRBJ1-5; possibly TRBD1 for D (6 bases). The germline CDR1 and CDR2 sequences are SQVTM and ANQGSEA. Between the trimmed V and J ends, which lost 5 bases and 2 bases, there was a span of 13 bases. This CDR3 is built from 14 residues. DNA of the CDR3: TGCAGCGTTTCTACAGGGAGCGGCAATCAGCCCCAGCATTTT. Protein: CSVSTGSGNQPQHF. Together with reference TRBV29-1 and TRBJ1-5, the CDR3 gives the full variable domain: SAVISQKPSRDICQRGTSLTIQCQVDSQVTMMFWYRQQPGQSLTLIATANQGSEATYESGFVIDKFPISRPNLTFSTLTVSNMSPEDSSIYLCSVSTGSGNQPQHFGDGTRLSIL.

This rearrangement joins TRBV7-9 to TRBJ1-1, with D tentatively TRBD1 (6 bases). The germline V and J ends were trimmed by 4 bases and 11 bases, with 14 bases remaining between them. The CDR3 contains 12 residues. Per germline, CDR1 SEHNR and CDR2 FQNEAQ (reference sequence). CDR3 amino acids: CASSSTGQGAFF. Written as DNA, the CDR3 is TGTGCCAGCAGCTCTACAGGGCAGGGGGCTTTCTTT.

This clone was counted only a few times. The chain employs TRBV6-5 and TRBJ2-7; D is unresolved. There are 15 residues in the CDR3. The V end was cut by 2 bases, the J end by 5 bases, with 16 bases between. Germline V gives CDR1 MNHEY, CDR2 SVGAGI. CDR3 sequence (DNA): TGTGCCAGCAGTTACACTCTAAGGCAGAGCGACGAGCAGTACTTC. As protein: CASSYTLRQSDEQYF.

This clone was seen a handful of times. The CDR3 DNA reads TGTGCCAGCAGCTTAGTGTGGGGGGCCGATCAGCCCCAGCATTTT. As protein: CASSLVWGADQPQHF. The chain carries TRBV7-2 and TRBJ1-5; perhaps TRBD1 as D (6 bases). In germline, CDR1 is SGHTA, CDR2 FQGNSA. The CDR3 covers 15 residues. Trimming cost V 1 base and J 5 bases, with 12 bases left between them.